Each of the 20 T cell receptor beta chains below was sequenced from the same sample in a study of response to subunit inactivated influenza vaccine. TCRdb processed the RT-PCR reads anew with MiXCR; each CDR3 protein has one entry. The table includes under 850,000 distinct CDR3 sequences, about 18% detected once. The input for sequencing was PBMCs from blood, taken roughly 5 days after vaccination. These receptors originate from a man in his fifties who received an inactivated influenza vaccine.

A few counts support this clonotype. V gene TRBV6-5 combines with J gene TRBJ2-3, with TRBD2 identical over 8 bases. The CDR3 sequence is 16 residues long. V trimming: 2 bases; J trimming: 7 bases; junction bases outside the gene matches: 11. From germline, CDR1 is MNHEY and CDR2 SVGAGI. Here the CDR3 reads CASSYLRGSGANTQYF. The CDR3, as DNA: TGTGCCAGCAGTTACCTCCGGGGTAGCGGGGCTAATACGCAGTATTTT.

This clonotype was seen more than once but under ten times. The chain joins TRBV7-2 to TRBJ2-7; 9 bases are shared with TRBD2. The CDR3 totals 16 residues. Germline values: CDR1 SGHTA, CDR2 FQGNSA. Trimming cost V 5 bases and J 3 bases; bases outside gene matches: 11. The CDR3 DNA is TGTGCCAGCAGCCCGCCGCGCGGGAGGGCCGTCTACGAGCAGTACTTC. Residues: CASSPPRGRAVYEQYF.

A few counts support this clonotype. V is TRBV3-1 and J is TRBJ2-7, with D perhaps TRBD1 (5 bases). CDR1 LGHDT and CDR2 YNNKEL come from the germline V gene (reference sequence). Trimming stripped 4 bases from V and 5 bases from J, with 18 bases between. CDR3 length: 15 residues. CDR3 sequence: CASSPKDKPRDEQYF. In nucleotides, the CDR3 is TGTGCCAGCAGCCCGAAGGACAAACCCAGGGACGAGCAGTACTTC.

V usage is TRBV7-8 and J usage is TRBJ1-1; D possibly corresponds to TRBD1 (6 bases). V dropped 6 bases and J dropped 8 bases, with 16 bases sitting between them. The CDR3 runs to 13 residues. Germline CDR1 SGHVS, CDR2 FQNEAQ. The CDR3 protein is CASSAAGRGEAFF. CDR3 DNA: TGTGCCAGCAGTGCAGCGGGCAGGGGAGAAGCTTTCTTT.

The genes are TRBV10-3 and TRBJ2-5; D is possibly TRBD2 (6 bases). This CDR3 is built from 15 residues. V shed 0 bases and J shed 0 bases, with 8 bases lying between them. CDR1 is ENHRY, CDR2 SYGVKD, per germline. CDR3 sequence: CAISESGTYQETQYF. In DNA form, the CDR3 reads TGTGCCATCAGTGAGTCTGGGACTTACCAAGAGACCCAGTACTTC.

The sample holds many counts of this clonotype. The chain combines TRBV20-1 with TRBJ2-7, with D perhaps TRBD2 (5 bases). V shed 5 bases and J shed 5 bases, with 16 bases lying between them. There are 13 residues in the CDR3. The germline gives CDR1 DFQATT, CDR2 SNEGSKA (reference sequence). CDR3 region: CSAPFVGSNEQYF. CDR3 DNA sequence: TGCAGTGCTCCATTTGTAGGGAGCAACGAGCAGTACTTC.

A few counts support this clonotype. The chain has TRBV15 and TRBJ1-1, with unresolved D. Germline CDR1 is LNHNV and CDR2 is YYDKDF (reference sequence). V was cut by 0 bases and J by 0 bases, with 14 bases left in between. The CDR3 covers 17 residues. The chain's CDR3 is CATSRDPDPQLNTEAFF. In DNA, the CDR3 is TGTGCCACCAGCAGAGATCCGGATCCCCAGCTGAACACTGAAGCTTTCTTT.

Turning to this clonotype: At one boundary the junction diverges from the germline segment, which might be a read error. V gene TRBV5-1 combines with J gene TRBJ2-7, with 8 bases fitting TRBD1. CDR3 length equals 15 residues. The germline gives CDR1 SGHRS, CDR2 YFSETQ. The CDR3 spells CASSLTWDRRYEHYF. CDR3 in DNA: TGCGCCAGCAGCTTGACCTGGGACAGGAGGTACGAGCATTACTTC.

The gene calls are TRBV7-9 and TRBJ2-1, with D maybe TRBD2 (5 bases). Matching the DNA end better, TRBJ2-7 makes the J call doubtful. Per the germline V gene, CDR1 is SEHNR and CDR2 is FQNEAQ (reference sequence). The CDR3 totals 15 residues. CDR3 nucleotide sequence: TGTGCCAGCAGCTTAAGGGTCAGCCCCGGAGGTGAGCAGTACTTC. Translating it yields CASSLRVSPGGEQYF.

This clonotype was seen only a few times. V is TRBV11-1 and J is TRBJ2-1, with 7 bases aligning to TRBD2. This CDR3 region has 14 residues. CDR1 and CDR2 from the germline V gene are SGHAT and FQDESV (reference sequence). The trim removed 6 bases at V and 5 bases at J, leaving 7 bases unmatched. DNA of the CDR3: TGTGCCAGCAGAAATGGACTAGGTAACAATGAGCAGTTCTTC. Translated: CASRNGLGNNEQFF. The complete variable domain, with remaining parts taken from reference TRBV11-1 and TRBJ2-1, reads EAEVAQSPRYKITEKSQAVAFWCDPISGHATLYWYRQILGQGPELLVQFQDESVVDDSQLPKDRFSAERLKGVDSTLKIQPAELGDSAMYLCASRNGLGNNEQFFGPGTRLTVL.

This clonotype was counted between two and nine times. The chain combines TRBV7-2 with TRBJ2-7, with D perhaps given as TRBD1 or TRBD2 (5 bases each). Trimming cost V 1 base and J 7 bases, with 17 bases left between them. Germline V lookup: CDR1 SGHTA, CDR2 FQGNSA. CDR3 size: 15 residues. CDR3 in DNA: TGTGCCAGCAGCTTAGTCCGGGGCCAACCCCCGGAGCAGTACTTC. Amino acid sequence: CASSLVRGQPPEQYF.

The chain combines TRBV5-1 with TRBJ2-3; maybe TRBD2 (6 bases). This CDR3 has 15 amino acids. V was clipped by 0 bases and J by 4 bases, with 12 bases between them. CDR1 and CDR2 from the germline V gene are SGHRS and YFSETQ. Here the CDR3 reads CASSLVAGRADTQYF. The CDR3 region has the DNA TGCGCCAGCAGCTTGGTGGCGGGAAGGGCAGATACGCAGTATTTT.

V and J are TRBV15 and TRBJ2-5; 7 bases are a match to TRBD1. Per the germline V gene, CDR1 is LNHNV and CDR2 is YYDKDF (reference sequence). This CDR3 has 12 residues. V shed 4 bases and J 5 bases; nucleotides not matched to a gene: 1. CDR3 nucleotides: TGTGCCACCAGCACCAGGGGGGAGACCCAGTACTTC. Translation: CATSTRGETQYF.

The rearrangement links TRBV6-5 to TRBJ1-2; D ambiguous. Per the germline V gene, CDR1 is MNHEY and CDR2 is SVGAGI. The CDR3 runs to 17 residues. Trimming removed 1 base from V and 5 bases from J, with 20 bases in between. This chain's CDR3 is CASSYLAGGGSGYGYTF. The CDR3 nucleotides read TGTGCCAGCAGTTACTTGGCCGGTGGAGGATCGGGATATGGCTACACCTTC.

This clonotype was seen only a few times. The genes are TRBV28 and TRBJ2-7, with D perhaps being TRBD1 or TRBD2 (5 bases each). In germline, CDR1 is MDHEN, CDR2 SYDVKM. V dropped 5 bases and J dropped 3 bases, with 29 bases sitting between them. The CDR3 consists of 19 residues. CDR3 loop: CASSLLGRARGLGYYEQYF. Written as DNA, the CDR3 is TGTGCCAGCAGTCTCCTGGGAAGGGCCCGGGGCTTAGGGTACTACGAGCAGTACTTC.

The CDR3 nucleotides are TGCAGCGTTTTGGGCCCCCGCTACGAGCAGTACTTC. It codes for CSVLGPRYEQYF. The V and J genes are TRBV29-1 and TRBJ2-7; D unresolved. The germline gives CDR1 SQVTM, CDR2 ANQGSEA. The CDR3 length is 12 residues. V was shortened by 5 bases and J by 3 bases, with 11 bases between the two germline ends.

This clonotype appeared a few times. The chain recombines TRBV20-1 with TRBJ1-1, with D perhaps matching TRBD1 (6 bases). In germline, CDR1 is DFQATT, CDR2 SNEGSKA (reference sequence). The ends were cut back, 3 bases at V and 3 bases at J, with 14 bases in the middle. The CDR3 has 14 amino acids. CDR3 bases: TGCAGTGCTAGCAGGGGTAGGTTGGACACTGAAGCTTTCTTT. Amino acid sequence: CSASRGRLDTEAFF.

The J gene is TRBJ1-1, the V gene TRBV5-1; TRBD1 might be the D (6 bases). V lost 4 bases, J lost 6 bases, and 25 bases lay in between. The CDR3 is 17 residues long. CDR1 is SGHRS and CDR2 is YFSETQ in the germline V gene. The CDR3 coding sequence is TGCGCCAGCAGCATAGGACAGAGCCTTGCGCTTGGATCTGAAGCTTTCTTT. Translating it yields CASSIGQSLALGSEAFF.

This clonotype was picked up a small number of times. V usage is TRBV5-1 and J usage is TRBJ2-2, with D possibly being TRBD2 (6 bases). The CDR3 consists of 16 residues. The germline V gene encodes CDR1 SGHRS and CDR2 YFSETQ. V lost 5 bases and J lost 3, with 17 bases in between. Here the CDR3 reads CASSGIRDSYTGELFF. The CDR3 bases are TGCGCCAGCAGTGGTATCAGGGACTCATACACCGGGGAGCTGTTTTTT.

For this clonotype: An end of the junction differs from the germline gene, which may be a read error. The chain joins TRBV9 to TRBJ2-3; a weak D match, TRBD2 (6 bases). Germline loops: CDR1 SGDLS, CDR2 YYNGEE. There are 14 residues in the CDR3. For the CDR3, the DNA is TGTGCCAGCAAGCGGGTCTCTAGCACAGATAGGCAGTATTTT. It codes for CASKRVSSTDRQYF.